Presented here are 4 T cell receptor beta chains from one specimen sequenced in a study of cytomegalovirus exposure and HLA in healthy donors. The PCR used 60 Vbeta and 13 Jbeta primers. Sequenced by immunoSEQ multiplex PCR; TCRdb stores in-frame clones only, minus some. The sample gives approximately 100,000 clones, over 60% of which show up once; about a tenth is in the top ten. Sequencing used PBMCs. Receptor source: a man aged 40-50 years in good health and CMV-seropositive.

The chain recombines TRBV5-1 with TRBJ2-3; D might be TRBD2 (7 bases). CDR1 and CDR2 (germline): SGHRS, YFSETQ. This CDR3 has 14 residues. The V end lost 9 bases, the J end lost 0 bases, and 14 bases lay between the germline ends. The CDR3 reads CATSRGGSTDTQYF. The CDR3 DNA follows: TGCGCCACCTCGAGGGGGGGGAGCACAGATACGCAGTATTTT.

The V and J genes are TRBV4-3 and TRBJ2-5; a weak D match, TRBD1 (6 bases). This CDR3 has 13 residues. The germline V and J ends were trimmed by 0 bases and 9 bases, with 11 bases remaining between them. From germline, CDR1 is LGHNA and CDR2 YSLEER. The CDR3 is CASSQDRDTPQYF. The CDR3 DNA follows: TGCGCCAGCAGCCAAGACCGGGACACCCCCCAGTACTTC.

The chain joins TRBV19 to TRBJ2-7, with D maybe TRBD1 (7 bases). Between the trimmed V and J ends, which lost 2 bases and 2 bases, there was a span of 13 bases. This CDR3 contains 15 residues. Per the germline V gene, CDR1 is LNHDA and CDR2 is SQIVND (reference sequence). The CDR3 DNA reads TGTGCCAGTAGTATAATCGCAGGGGGGCCCTACGAGCAGTACTTC. Its translation is CASSIIAGGPYEQYF.

The rearrangement joins TRBV6-5 to TRBJ2-1, with 9 bases matching TRBD1. This CDR3 region has 14 residues. J gave up 9 bases and V 4 bases, and 7 bases lay outside the gene matches. Germline V gene lookup returns CDR1 MNHEY and CDR2 SVGAGI. The CDR3 region has the DNA TGTGCCAGCAGTTTCTCTACAGGGGGCGGTGAGCAGTTCTTC. It is translated as CASSFSTGGGEQFF.